This T cell receptor beta chain stems from a study of chronic HIV infection and antiretroviral therapy (dated by TCRdb to 2013 to 2016). From V the trimming removes 1 base and from J it removes 7 bases, while the gene matches leave 6 bases of the junction unaccounted for. The CDR3 runs 15 residues from the cysteine to the phenylalanine. The kept DNA is CDR3 alone, 45 bases in frame from the first base. CDR1 and CDR2 (SGHTA, FQGNSA) derive from the germline V gene. This clonotype was recorded many times. The target of this receptor is not known. No clone much larger than this one lies a single base away; base qualities are absent. Receptors were amplified or captured by 5' RACE. The sequencer listed for this sample is Illumina MiSeq. The raw public data were reprocessed by TCRdb itself: fastp quality trimming at Q25, MiXCR clonotype calling, in-frame beta chains only. Each entry is one CDR3 protein sequence, shown with its most common DNA and genes. The sample contains about 38,000 distinct CDR3 sequences, more than 8% of them found a single time. In total, the top ten clones hold 2.5% to 3.5% of the sample.

This sequence originates from an adult who had HIV and had not received antiretroviral therapy, or was an uninfected healthy control (not recorded which). Sequenced material: peripheral blood. The rearrangement combines TRBV7-2 with TRBJ2-5; 10 bases in the junction line up with TRBD2. For the CDR3, the sequence is CASSLEPSGGRTQYF. The DNA is TGTGCCAGCAGCTTAGAGCCTAGCGGGGGCCGGACCCAGTACTTC.